This TCR beta chain originates from a study of human T cells and chemical hapten exposure. The V and J ends lost 6 bases and 2 bases, in that order; junction bases with no gene match: 3. The CDR3 runs 13 residues. Germline V gene sequence: CDR1 DFQATT, CDR2 SNEGSKA (reference sequence). One entry per CDR3 protein, called by TCRdb with MiXCR from the RACE reads. This table holds 85,000 or so distinct CDR3 sequences, around a tenth found once. Regarding time point: patch test 2, 6 weeks after DPC sensitization. Stated treatment: therapeutic diphenylcyclopropenone sensitization with weekly scalp DPC. This receptor was obtained from a man between 18 and 35 years old with alopecia areata. Some clones in this sample may be carry-over from other donors' samples. Sequencing used whole blood, obtained in connection with sensitization to the hapten diphenylcyclopropenone (DPC). V is TRBV20-1 and J is TRBJ1-5; the match to TRBD1 covers 8 bases. The CDR3 DNA reads as TGCAGTGCCCCGGACAGGGGCAATCAGCCCCAGCATTTT. This encodes CSAPDRGNQPQHF.